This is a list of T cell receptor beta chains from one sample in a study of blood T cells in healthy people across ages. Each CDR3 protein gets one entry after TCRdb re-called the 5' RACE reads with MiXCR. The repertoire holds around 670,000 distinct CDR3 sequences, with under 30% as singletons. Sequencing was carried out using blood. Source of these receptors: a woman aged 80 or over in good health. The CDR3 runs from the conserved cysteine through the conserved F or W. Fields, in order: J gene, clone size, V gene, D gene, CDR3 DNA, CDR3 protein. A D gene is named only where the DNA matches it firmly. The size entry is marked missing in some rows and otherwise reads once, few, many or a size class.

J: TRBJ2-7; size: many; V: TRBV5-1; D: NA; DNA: TGCGCCAGCAGCCGGGGACACTCCTACGAGCAGTACTTC; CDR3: CASSRGHSYEQYF
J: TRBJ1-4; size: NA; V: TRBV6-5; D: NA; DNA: TGTGCCAGCAGTCAGACAGCAACTAATGAAAAACTGTTTTTT; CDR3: CASSQTATNEKLFF
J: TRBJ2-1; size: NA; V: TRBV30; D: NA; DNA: TGTGCCTGGAGTGCGACAGGTCGTAATGAGCAGTTCTTC; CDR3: CAWSATGRNEQFF
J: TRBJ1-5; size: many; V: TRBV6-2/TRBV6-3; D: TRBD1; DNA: TGTGCCAGCAGTTCTTTTCGGGGGACAGGGAGGAATCAGCCCCAGCATTTT; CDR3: CASSSFRGTGRNQPQHF
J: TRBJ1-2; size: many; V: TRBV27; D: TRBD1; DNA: TGTGCCAGCAGTCACCTTCGCCGGGACAGACTTCCTAACTATGGCTACACCTTC; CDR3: CASSHLRRDRLPNYGYTF
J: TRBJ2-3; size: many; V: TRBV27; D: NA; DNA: TGTGCCAGCAGTTTGGCCGGGACACGAGCCACAGATACGCAGTATTTT; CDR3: CASSLAGTRATDTQYF
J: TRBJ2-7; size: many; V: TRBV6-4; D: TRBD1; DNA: TGTGCCAGCAGTGATCGCGGACAGGCAGTCTACGAGCAGTACTTC; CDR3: CASSDRGQAVYEQYF
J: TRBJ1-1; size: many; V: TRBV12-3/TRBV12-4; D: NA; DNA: TGTGCCAGCAGATCCCGGGGCTCTAACACTGAAGCTTTCTTT; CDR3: CASRSRGSNTEAFF
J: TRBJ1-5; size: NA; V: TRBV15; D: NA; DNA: TGTGCCACCAGGGTTTGGGGGGCGCAGGGTCAGCCCCAGCATTTT; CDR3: CATRVWGAQGQPQHF
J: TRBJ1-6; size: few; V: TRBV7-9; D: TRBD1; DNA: TGTGCCAGCAGCTTAGGGGGGACAGATAATTCACCCCTCCACTTT; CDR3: CASSLGGTDNSPLHF
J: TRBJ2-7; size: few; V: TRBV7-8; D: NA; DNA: TGTGCCAGCAGCTCACTCCGAGGGCGGTTCCGAGGCGAGCAGTACTTC; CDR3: CASSSLRGRFRGEQYF
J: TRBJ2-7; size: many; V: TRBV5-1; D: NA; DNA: TGCGCCAGCAGGGCAACCTACGAGCAGTACTTC; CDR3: CASRATYEQYF
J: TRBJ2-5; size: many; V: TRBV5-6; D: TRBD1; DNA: TGTGCCAGCATCCGACAGGGCGGCCAAGAGACCCAGTACTTC; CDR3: CASIRQGGQETQYF
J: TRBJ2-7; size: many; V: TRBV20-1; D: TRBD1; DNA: TGCAGTGCTAGAGACTCCAGGGGGCTGACAGCCTACGAGCAGTACTTC; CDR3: CSARDSRGLTAYEQYF
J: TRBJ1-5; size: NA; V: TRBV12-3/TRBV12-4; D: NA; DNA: TGTGCCAGCAGTTCCCCTCCGGATCAGCCCCAGCATTTT; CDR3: CASSSPPDQPQHF
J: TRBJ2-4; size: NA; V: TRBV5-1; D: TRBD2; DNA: TGCGCCAGCAGCTTTGCGGGGGAGCCAAACATTCAGTACTTC; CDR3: CASSFAGEPNIQYF
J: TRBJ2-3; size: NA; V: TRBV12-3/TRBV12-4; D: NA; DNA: TGTGCCAGCAGTATGACAGGCACAGATACGGAATATTTT; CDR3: CASSMTGTDTEYF
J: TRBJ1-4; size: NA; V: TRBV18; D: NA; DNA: TGTGCCAGCTCCCCCGGGACACTCAACACTAATGAAAAACTGTTTTTT; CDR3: CASSPGTLNTNEKLFF
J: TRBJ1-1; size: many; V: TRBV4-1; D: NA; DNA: TGCGCCAGCAGCCAAGAGGAGGGGCTCGGCACTGAAGCTTTCTTT; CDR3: CASSQEEGLGTEAFF
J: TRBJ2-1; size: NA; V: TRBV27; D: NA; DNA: TGTGCCAGCAGATGGGAGCCTTCCTACAATGAGCAGTTCTTC; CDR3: CASRWEPSYNEQFF
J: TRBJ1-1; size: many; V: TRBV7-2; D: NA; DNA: TGTGCCAGCAGCTCAACCACAGGGCAAACTGAAGCTTTCTTT; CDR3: CASSSTTGQTEAFF
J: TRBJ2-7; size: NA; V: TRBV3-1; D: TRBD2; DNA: TGTGCCAGCAGCCGCTTGACTAGCGGGGGGTCCAATGAGCAGTACTTC; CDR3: CASSRLTSGGSNEQYF
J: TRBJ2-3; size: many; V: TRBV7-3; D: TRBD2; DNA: TGTGCCAGCAGCTTATTGGGGGGGGGCACAGATACGCAGTATTTT; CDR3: CASSLLGGGTDTQYF
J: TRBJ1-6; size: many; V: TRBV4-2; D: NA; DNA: TGTGCCAGCAGCCAAGATCTCAGGGCTTCGAATTCACCCCTCCACTTT; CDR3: CASSQDLRASNSPLHF
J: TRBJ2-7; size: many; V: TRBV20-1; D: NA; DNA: TGCAGTGCGAGCCCGGACACTCCTTACGAGCAGTACTTC; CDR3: CSASPDTPYEQYF
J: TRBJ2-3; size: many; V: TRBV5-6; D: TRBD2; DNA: TGTGCCAGCAGCTTGGGAGCGGGGGATGTCCGGAGTACGCAGTATTTT; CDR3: CASSLGAGDVRSTQYF